The T cell receptor beta chain described here comes from a study of cytomegalovirus exposure and HLA in healthy donors. V was shortened by 5 bases and J by 2 bases, with 22 bases between the two germline ends. There are 19 residues in the CDR3. Per the germline V gene, CDR1 is PRHDT and CDR2 is FYEKMQ (reference sequence). The PCR contained 60 Vbeta and 13 Jbeta primers. Assay used: immunoSEQ multiplex PCR; TCRdb lists only in-frame clones, some missing. The sample lists roughly 130,000 clones, less than 85% occurring once. V usage is TRBV13 and J usage is TRBJ2-6, with D perhaps matching TRBD1 (6 bases). The sample comprised PBMCs. The sequence came from a middle-aged man in good health and CMV-seronegative. For the CDR3, the DNA is TGTGCCAGCAGCGGCTACCACAGGGAACTTTATGCTGGGGCCAACGTCCTGACTTTC. Translating gives CASSGYHRELYAGANVLTF. The variable domain in full, with the rest retrieved from reference TRBV13 and TRBJ2-6, is AAGVIQSPRHLIKEKRETATLKCYPIPRHDTVYWYQQGPGQDPQFLISFYEKMQSDKGSIPDRFSAQQFSDYHSELNMSSLELGDSALYFCASSGYHRELYAGANVLTFGAGSRLTVL.